The 9 T cell receptor beta chains in this list originate from one sample, sequenced in a study of breast tumors, draining lymph nodes, adjacent tissues. Samples came from axillary lymph nodes draining the breast cancer. TCRdb processed the multiplex PCR reads anew with MiXCR; each CDR3 protein has one entry. The data contain some 150,000 distinct CDR3 sequences, approximately 20% of them singletons. Sequencing was performed on axillary lymph node tissue. The receptors were sampled from a female donor with breast cancer. Some clones in this sample may be carry-over from other donors' samples.

Of note for this clonotype: As the CDR3 is not closed by the conserved phenylalanine or tryptophan, this likely results from a read error. This sequence joins TRBV20-1 and TRBJ2-1; the match to TRBD1 covers 10 bases. The CDR3 extends over 18 amino acids. Germline CDR1 and CDR2: DFQATT and SNEGSKA (reference sequence). The V segment lost 1 base and the J segment 7 bases; nucleotides outside the gene matches: 16. The chain's CDR3 is CSARANIPDRGLWNEQFS. In DNA, the CDR3 is TGCAGTGCTAGAGCCAACATCCCGGACAGGGGGTTATGGAATGAGCAGTTCTCC.

This clonotype was seen repeatedly, ten times or more. The chain is built from TRBV6-1 and TRBJ1-5; possibly TRBD1 for D (5 bases). The germline CDR1 and CDR2 sequences are MNHNS and SASEGT. V shed 1 base and J shed 11 bases, with 18 bases lying between them. There are 15 residues in the CDR3. The CDR3 sequence is CASSEGRGRRPTQHF. The CDR3 bases are TGTGCCAGCAGTGAAGGTCGGGGCAGGAGGCCAACCCAGCATTTT.

Ten or more counts support this clonotype. The chain carries TRBV10-1 and TRBJ2-7; 9 bases line up with TRBD1. The CDR3 loop spans 14 amino acids. Germline lookup yields CDR1 WNHNN and CDR2 SYGVQD (reference sequence). J gave up 5 bases and V 4 bases, and 6 bases lay outside the gene matches. This CDR3 reads CASSAGQGTHEQYF. CDR3 sequence (DNA): TGCGCCAGCAGTGCAGGACAGGGGACCCACGAGCAGTACTTC.

This clonotype was detected ten times or more. The genes are TRBV20-1 and TRBJ1-6; D perhaps matches TRBD1 (6 bases). Deletions cut 3 bases from V and 7 bases from J, with 13 bases between. Germline V CDR1 and CDR2: DFQATT, SNEGSKA (reference sequence). The CDR3 loop spans 14 amino acids. DNA of the CDR3: TGCAGTGCTAGGCCACCCCAGGGGAATTCACCCCTCCACTTT. Amino acid sequence: CSARPPQGNSPLHF.

As for this clonotype: Just one base apart from a much larger clone, this may be a read error. Lacking the conserved final phenylalanine or tryptophan, this CDR3 likely reflects a read error. This sequence joins TRBV6-1 and TRBJ2-1; no clear D. The V gene lost 2 bases and the J gene lost 0 bases, with 8 bases spanning the gap. The V gene's germline CDR1 is MNHNS and CDR2 SASEGT. This CDR3 comprises 15 residues. The CDR3, as DNA: TGTGCCAGCAGTGAACAGCGCAGCTCCTACAATGAGCAGTTCCTC. Protein product: CASSEQRSSYNEQFL.

This clonotype was seen a handful of times. The V gene is TRBV11-2, the J gene TRBJ2-6, with D uncertain. The CDR3 runs 15 residues. CDR1 and CDR2 from the germline V gene are SGHAT and FQNNGV. The ends were cut back, 5 bases at V and 0 bases at J, with 8 bases in the middle. The CDR3 DNA follows: TGTGCCAGCAGCCTTACTTTCTCTGGGGCCAACGTCCTGACTTTC. Amino acids: CASSLTFSGANVLTF.

The gene calls are TRBV9 and TRBJ2-3; D might be TRBD2 (6 bases). In germline, CDR1 is SGDLS, CDR2 YYNGEE. V dropped 0 bases and J dropped 5 bases, with 10 bases sitting between them. CDR3 length: 14 residues. CDR3 loop: CASSVAGVGDTQYF. The CDR3 coding sequence is TGTGCCAGCAGCGTAGCGGGAGTTGGAGATACGCAGTATTTT.

This clonotype was seen many times. The chain is built from TRBV5-6 and TRBJ1-4; no firm D call. Germline loops: CDR1 SGHDT, CDR2 YYEEEE. CDR3 length equals 14 residues. V was trimmed by 0 bases and J by 7 bases, leaving 10 bases between them. The CDR3 DNA reads as TGTGCCAGCAGCTTGGCGGTTTGGGGTGAAAAACTGTTTTTT. It is translated as CASSLAVWGEKLFF.

This clonotype was detected many times. The rearrangement uses TRBV20-1 and TRBJ2-7; D is unclear. Germline loops: CDR1 DFQATT, CDR2 SNEGSKA (reference sequence). The CDR3 runs to 14 residues. Trimming removed 1 base at V and 3 bases at J, with 13 bases between. The CDR3 DNA sequence: TGCAGTGCTAGAGCCTTGGGGTCCTACTACGAGCAGTACTTC. Translation gives CSARALGSYYEQYF.